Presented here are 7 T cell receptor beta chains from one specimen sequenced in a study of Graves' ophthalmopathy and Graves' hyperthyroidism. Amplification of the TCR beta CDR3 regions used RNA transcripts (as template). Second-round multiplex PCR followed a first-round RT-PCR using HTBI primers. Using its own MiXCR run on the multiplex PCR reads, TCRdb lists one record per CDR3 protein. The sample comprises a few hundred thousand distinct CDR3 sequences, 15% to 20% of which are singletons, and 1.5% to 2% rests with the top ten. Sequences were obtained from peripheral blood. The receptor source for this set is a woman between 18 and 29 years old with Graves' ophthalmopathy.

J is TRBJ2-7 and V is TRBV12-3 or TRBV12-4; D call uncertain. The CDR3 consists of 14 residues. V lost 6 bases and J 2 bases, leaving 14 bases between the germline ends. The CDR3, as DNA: TGTGCCAGCAGCAAGAGTGACGGTACCTACGAGCAGTACTTC. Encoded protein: CASSKSDGTYEQYF.

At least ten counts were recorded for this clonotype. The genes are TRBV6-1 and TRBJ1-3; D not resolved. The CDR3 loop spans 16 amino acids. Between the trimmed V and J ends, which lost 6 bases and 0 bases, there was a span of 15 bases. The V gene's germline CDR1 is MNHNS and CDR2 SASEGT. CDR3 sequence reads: CASRATRGVSGNTIYF. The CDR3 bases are TGTGCCAGCAGGGCAACCCGGGGAGTCTCTGGAAACACCATATATTTT.

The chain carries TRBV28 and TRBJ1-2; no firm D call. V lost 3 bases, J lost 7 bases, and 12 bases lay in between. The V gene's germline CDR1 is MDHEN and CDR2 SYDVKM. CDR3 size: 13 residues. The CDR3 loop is CASSFTTAGGYTF. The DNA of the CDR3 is TGTGCCAGCAGTTTCACTACGGCCGGTGGCTACACCTTC.

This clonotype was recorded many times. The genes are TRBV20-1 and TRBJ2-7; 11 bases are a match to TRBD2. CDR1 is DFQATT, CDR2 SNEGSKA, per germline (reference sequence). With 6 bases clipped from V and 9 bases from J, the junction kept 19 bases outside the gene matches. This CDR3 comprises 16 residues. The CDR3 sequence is CSASPLLAGVEEGQYF. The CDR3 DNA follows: TGCAGTGCCAGTCCACTACTAGCGGGGGTGGAGGAAGGGCAGTACTTC.

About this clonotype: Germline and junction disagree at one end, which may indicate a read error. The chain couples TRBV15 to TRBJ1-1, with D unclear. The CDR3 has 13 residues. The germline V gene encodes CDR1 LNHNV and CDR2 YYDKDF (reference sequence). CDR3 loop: CATSRSENTKAFF. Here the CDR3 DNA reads TGTGCCACCAGCAGATCCGAGAACACTAAAGCTTTCTTT. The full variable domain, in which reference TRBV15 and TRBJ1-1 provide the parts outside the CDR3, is DAMVIQNPRYQVTQFGKPVTLSCSQTLNHNVMYWYQQKSSQAPKLLFHYYDKDFNNEADTPDNFQSRRPNTSFCFLDIRSPGLGDTAMYLCATSRSENTKAFFGQGTRLTVV.

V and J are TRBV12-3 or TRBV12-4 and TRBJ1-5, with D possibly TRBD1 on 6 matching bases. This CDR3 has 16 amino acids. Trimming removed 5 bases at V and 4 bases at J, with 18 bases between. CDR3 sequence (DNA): TGTGCCAGCAGTAAATCGGGACACCGTAAGAATCAGCCCCAGCATTTT. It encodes CASSKSGHRKNQPQHF.

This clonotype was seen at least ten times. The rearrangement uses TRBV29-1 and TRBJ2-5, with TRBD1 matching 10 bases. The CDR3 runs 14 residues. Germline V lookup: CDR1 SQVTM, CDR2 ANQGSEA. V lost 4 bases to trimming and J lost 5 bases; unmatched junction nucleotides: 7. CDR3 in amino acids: CSVAAGTGVETQYF. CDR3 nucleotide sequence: TGCAGCGTTGCCGCCGGGACAGGGGTCGAGACCCAGTACTTC.